This T cell receptor (beta chain) was sequenced during a study of vaccination effects on CD4 cells after COVID-19. As concerns this clone: Its target is not known.

TCRdb keeps only in-frame clones here, not all; method: immunoSEQ multiplex PCR. The profile covers roughly 27,000 clones, with 65% to 80% appearing a single time and 9% taken by the ten largest. CD4+ T cells specific for antigen were expanded with viral peptide pools by the ViraFEST assay before sequencing. Culture proceeded for 10 days, and CD4+ T cells were then isolated. Of the BNT162b2 and mRNA-1273 vaccines, participants received two doses of one or the other. J gave up 4 bases and V 4 bases, and 9 bases lay outside the gene matches. The CDR3 spans 15 residues. In germline, CDR1 is SGHDT, CDR2 YYEEEE.

This TCR came from a human donor who received a COVID-19 vaccine. Source: CD4+ T cells from PBMCs cultured with HCoV-NL63 spike peptides, taken after COVID-19 vaccination. This sequence joins TRBV5-6 and TRBJ1-1; 8 nucleotides align to TRBD1. The CDR3 spells CASSHSGGRATEAFF. CDR3 coding DNA: TGTGCCAGCAGCCATTCAGGGGGCAGGGCCACTGAAGCTTTCTTT.